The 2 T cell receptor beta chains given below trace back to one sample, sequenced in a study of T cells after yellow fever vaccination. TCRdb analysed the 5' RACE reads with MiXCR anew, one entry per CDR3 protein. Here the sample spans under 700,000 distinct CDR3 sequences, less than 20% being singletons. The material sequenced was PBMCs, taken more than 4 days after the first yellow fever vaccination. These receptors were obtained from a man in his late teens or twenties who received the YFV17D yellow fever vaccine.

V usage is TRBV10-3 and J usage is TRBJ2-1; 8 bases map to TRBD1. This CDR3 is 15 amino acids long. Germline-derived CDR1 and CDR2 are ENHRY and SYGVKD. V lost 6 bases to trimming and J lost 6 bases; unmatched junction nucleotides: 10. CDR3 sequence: CAISNSRDRRNEQFF. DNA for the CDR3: TGTGCCATCAGCAACTCCCGGGACAGGCGCAATGAGCAGTTCTTC.

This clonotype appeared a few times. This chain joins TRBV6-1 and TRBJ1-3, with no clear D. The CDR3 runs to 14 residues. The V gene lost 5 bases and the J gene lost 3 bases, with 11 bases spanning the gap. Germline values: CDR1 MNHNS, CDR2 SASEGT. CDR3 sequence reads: CASSPAMNGNTIYF. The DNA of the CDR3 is TGTGCCAGCAGTCCGGCAATGAATGGAAACACCATATATTTT.